This entry lists 4 T cell receptor beta chains sequenced from one sample in a study of monozygotic twins with inflammatory bowel disease. TCRdb re-called the 5' RACE reads and gives one entry per CDR3 protein, without DNA. The sample table sets out about 300,000 distinct CDR3 sequences. Source material: blood. These receptors all come from a human donor with ulcerative colitis or Crohn's disease, or a healthy co-twin of an affected twin (not recorded which).

V is TRBV7-7 and J is TRBJ2-5. This CDR3 comprises 13 residues. Germline-derived CDR1 and CDR2 are SSHAT and FNYEAQ (reference sequence). CDR3 residues: CASSFLLKGTQYF.

The CDR3 reads CASSPPGLAGDEQFF. The gene calls are TRBV7-2 and TRBJ2-1; absent DNA, TCRdb's TRBD2 call cannot be checked. The length of the CDR3 is 15 residues. The V gene's germline CDR1 is SGHTA and CDR2 FQGNSA.

The chain combines TRBV6-1 with TRBJ2-2. The CDR3 loop spans 13 amino acids. Germline lookup yields CDR1 MNHNS and CDR2 SASEGT. The CDR3: CASIEGNTGELFF.

The chain couples TRBV6-5 to TRBJ1-4; lacking DNA, the TRBD1 call made by TCRdb goes unchecked. Per germline, CDR1 MNHEY and CDR2 SVGAGI. This CDR3 has 13 amino acids. The CDR3 spells CASRSTGSEKLFF.